This T cell receptor beta chain came from a study of T cells in Graves' hyperthyroidism and ophthalmopathy (dated by TCRdb to 2018 to 2020). In the study overall: Peripheral blood was sampled at the time of initial diagnosis, prior to any treatment. TCR V-J signatures able to tell the groups apart were searched for in a discovery cohort of 100 or so patients, of whom approximately 40 had Graves' ophthalmopathy and roughly 58 had stable Graves' hyperthyroidism. An independent validation cohort of fewer than 20 hyperthyroidism patients and about 15 patients who later progressed to ophthalmopathy tested prospective prediction of ophthalmopathy. The approximately 100 discovery patients were randomly split 7:3 into training and test sets. In addition, the study compared T-cell repertoires in thyroid tissue and in blood from five or six Graves' hyperthyroidism patients. Following sampling, methimazole starting at 30 mg daily was given to hyperthyroidism patients, and high-dose intravenous methylprednisolone was given to ophthalmopathy patients. The paper describes TCR Vbeta CDR3 sequencing of 135 peripheral blood samples, made up of some 42 ophthalmopathy patients, more than 70 hyperthyroidism patients and about 17 progressor patients.

This clonotype was seen repeatedly, ten times or more. Its specific antigen is unknown. Base qualities are not provided; no much larger clone lies one nucleotide away. Ophthalmopathy patients had moderately to severely active disease, Clinical Activity Score of at least 3, NOSPECS grade of at least 4, and duration under 3 months. Patients with uncontrolled infections, other autoimmune diseases, pregnancy or lactation were excluded. Clinical symptoms, serum thyroxine and TRAb, thyroid ultrasound, and orbital computed tomography formed the basis for the diagnoses. PBMCs were isolated from approximately 10 ml of fresh peripheral blood by Ficoll-Paque density gradient centrifugation. Trizol reagent was used to extract total RNA, and RNA quality was then checked on an Agilent 2100 Bioanalyzer. CDR1 and CDR2, per the germline V gene (reference sequence), are LGHDT and YNNKEL. The CDR3 has 14 amino acids, counting the end cysteine and phenylalanine. The sequence is cut down to CDR3 DNA, 42 bases in frame from base 1. Trimming removed 2 bases from V and 4 bases from J, leaving 11 bases between the germline ends.

Findings and caveats that apply to the study as a whole: Most expanded thyroid clonotypes (frequency above 0.001) were also found in blood, which suggests that blood repertoires may mirror thyroid immune responses. No statistical method was used to set the sample size in advance, and investigators knew the group allocation. A 13 V-J signature model separated ophthalmopathy from stable hyperthyroidism, with approximately 86% sensitivity and 81.08% specificity in cross-validation and 80%/75% in testing. In validation, the model predicted progression to ophthalmopathy with 60% to 71% sensitivity and roughly 75% specificity, a median of about 6 months before onset.

The TCR beta CDR3 regions were amplified from the RNA transcripts. A first-round RT-PCR of the TCR CDR3 used the HTBI primer set with the Qiagen OneStep RT-PCR kit. Libraries were constructed in a second round of multiplex PCR, after which size selection and purification were performed. Libraries were sequenced paired-end with 100 bp reads on an Illumina HiSeq2000. The paper's data handling went like this. SOAPnuke was used to process the raw data, removing reads that contained adapters or uncalled bases, had a mean Phred below 15, or lacked an exact match to the constant primer or identifier. High-quality paired reads were merged with COPE v1.2.5, and unique nucleotide sequences were defined as clonotypes. MiTCR v1.1 was used to align the clonotypes against IMGT TRBV, TRBD and TRBJ reference segments. Analysis was restricted to V-J combinations with a frequency above 0.0001, which covered about 99% of repertoires. The TCS score was defined as the ratio of F50 (clonal expansion) to E x V (chaos), calculated using BLOSUM62-based TCRdist between CDR3 peptides within each V-J. Welch's t-statistics and random forest reduced around 550 V-J features to under 15, which were used in a naive Bayes classifier (R e1071). Through fastp at Q25 and MiXCR, TCRdb rebuilt clones from the public reads, retaining in-frame beta chains. When rows share a CDR3 protein, they turn into one entry using the most common DNA and genes. The V and J calls and clone size are TCRdb's, not the authors'. The sample records 360,000 or so distinct CDR3 sequences, roughly 15% of which are singletons. Roughly a fifth of the sample goes to the ten largest clones.

The clonotype comes from an older woman with Graves' ophthalmopathy. The chain was built from TRBV3-1 and TRBJ1-1, with an unclear D gene assignment. What was sequenced was blood. CDR3 sequence: CASSQRQTFTEAFF. The nucleotide sequence reads TGTGCCAGCAGCCAACGGCAGACCTTCACTGAAGCTTTCTTT.